The T cell receptor beta chain described here comes from a study of blood T cell repertoires in COVID-19. At the level of the study: Sites across the United States, Italy and Spain contributed samples from acute and convalescent COVID-19. Nucleic acid was either cDNA or gDNA, and it came from T cells, B-cell-depleted T cells, or PBMCs.

Under the authors' procedure: Counts of nucleated cells, estimated from reference gene primer amplification, were obtained. Produced via immunoSEQ multiplex PCR; TCRdb's table is partial and in-frame only. V and J calls plus clone size are reproduced from that table; the DNA served to infer D and trimming. This sample has under 95,000 clones; approximately 90% occur once, and the top ten carry approximately 5.1%. CDR3 length: 16 amino acids. The V gene's germline CDR1 is SGHKS and CDR2 YYEKEE (reference sequence). V shed 0 bases, J shed 11 bases, and the junction held 13 bases outside the gene matches.

Sequencing used peripheral blood. The genes are TRBV5-5 and TRBJ1-2, with 10 bases aligning to TRBD1. This clonotype was sampled from a man in his sixties with acute or convalescent COVID-19. The CDR3 loop reads CASSLEGTGVTSRYTF. As DNA, the CDR3 is TGTGCCAGCAGCTTGGAGGGGACAGGGGTAACTTCGAGGTACACCTTC.